A single sample is the source of the 28 T cell receptor beta chains below, sequenced in a study of T-cell reconstitution after alpha-beta-depleted transplantation in children listed by TCRdb under 2016. What the treatment or condition label conveys for this sample: allogeneic hematopoietic cell transplantation with graft depleted of TCRalphabeta T cells and CD19 B cells. Libraries came from PCR. The sample was run on an Illumina HiSeq 2500. TCR library preparation used molecular barcoding, with unique molecular identifiers applied to normalize quantification of the TCRbeta repertoire. The raw public reads went through TCRdb reprocessing: fastp at Q25, MiXCR clone calling, in-frame beta chains kept. One record per CDR3 amino acid sequence lists the most common genes and DNA. This sample lists nearly 350,000 distinct CDR3 sequences; around 15% were detected once. Together, the top ten hold around 38% of the sample.

The sample was PBMCs, mostly from graft donor cells, taken 360 days after TCRalphabeta/CD19-depleted stem cell transplant. These receptors were obtained from a male patient between 2 and 10 years old who had a stem cell transplant for acute lymphoblastic leukemia, so the T cells may come from the graft donor.

The chain has TRBV20-1 and TRBJ2-3; the match to TRBD1 covers 9 bases. The junction had 17 bases not matched to a gene; V was cut back by 5 bases and J by 8 bases. The CDR3 contains 16 residues. Germline values: CDR1 DFQATT, CDR2 SNEGSKA (reference sequence). The CDR3 sequence: CSAPGQGGRVFGTQYF. CDR3 DNA sequence: TGCAGTGCTCCGGGACAGGGAGGAAGAGTGTTTGGTACGCAGTATTTT.

The chain employs TRBV5-1 and TRBJ2-3; TRBD2 aligns across 11 bases. The CDR3 is 18 residues long. V was clipped by 1 base and J by 4 bases; unmatched bases: 11. CDR1 and CDR2 from the germline V gene are SGHRS and YFSETQ. The CDR3 DNA reads TGCGCCAGCAGCTTGTCAAGACTAGCGGGACGCAGCGCAGATACGCAGTATTTT. It translates to CASSLSRLAGRSADTQYF. The full variable domain, in which reference TRBV5-1 and TRBJ2-3 provide the parts outside the CDR3, is KAGVTQTPRYLIKTRGQQVTLSCSPISGHRSVSWYQQTPGQGLQFLFEYFSETQRNKGNFPGRFSGRQFSNSRSEMNVSTLELGDSALYLCASSLSRLAGRSADTQYFGPGTRLTVL.

The CDR3 spells CASRFDRETYEQYF. CDR3 nucleotides: TGTGCCAGCAGATTCGACAGGGAAACCTACGAGCAGTACTTC. This chain joins TRBV6-1 and TRBJ2-7, with TRBD1 matching over 7 bases. This CDR3 is 14 amino acids long. In germline, CDR1 is MNHNS, CDR2 SASEGT. V shed 6 bases, J shed 2 bases, and the junction held 7 bases outside the gene matches.

This clonotype has a handful of counts. This rearrangement joins TRBV29-1 to TRBJ2-2; no firm D call. Per the germline V gene, CDR1 is SQVTM and CDR2 is ANQGSEA. Trimming removed 4 bases at V and 1 base at J, with 7 bases between. This CDR3 spans 13 amino acids. The CDR3 sequence is CSVVALNTGELFF. The CDR3 DNA follows: TGCAGCGTTGTAGCATTGAACACCGGGGAGCTGTTTTTT.

The chain couples TRBV29-1 to TRBJ1-1, with unresolved D. The V gene's germline CDR1 is SQVTM and CDR2 ANQGSEA. The CDR3 covers 12 residues. The CDR3 nucleotides are TGCAGTGTGGGAGAGGGTGGGGCTGAAGCTTTCTTT. It codes for CSVGEGGAEAFF.

This clonotype turned up a few times. This chain connects TRBV28 to TRBJ2-3; the match to TRBD2 covers 12 bases. Trimming took 8 bases from V and 6 from J; bases not matched to a gene: 6. Germline V CDR1 and CDR2: MDHEN, SYDVKM. The CDR3 sequence is 14 residues long. The DNA of the CDR3 is TGTGCCAGCCGACTAGCGGGAGTCGTGGATACGCAGTATTTT. Amino acid sequence: CASRLAGVVDTQYF.

The V and J genes are TRBV10-3 and TRBJ2-3; 8 positions agree with TRBD2. The trim removed 5 bases at V and 6 bases at J, leaving 10 bases unmatched. Germline CDR1 and CDR2: ENHRY and SYGVKD. The CDR3 sequence is 15 residues long. This CDR3 reads CAISPGTRNYDTQYF. CDR3 in DNA: TGTGCCATCAGTCCCGGGACTAGAAATTATGATACGCAGTATTTT.

V gene TRBV7-9 combines with J gene TRBJ1-4; tentative D call: TRBD1 (5 bases). Trimming left V 7 bases short and J 8 bases short, with 17 bases between. In germline, CDR1 is SEHNR, CDR2 FQNEAQ (reference sequence). This CDR3 is built from 14 residues. The DNA of the CDR3 is TGTGCCAGCACCAAGGGAGTCGGGGCGGAAAAACTGTTTTTT. The encoded protein is CASTKGVGAEKLFF.

The DNA for the CDR3 is TGTGCCAGCAGTTTCGGGCAGGGTGGCTATGGCTACACCTTC. Its protein is CASSFGQGGYGYTF. This rearrangement joins TRBV27 to TRBJ1-2; TRBD1 is a possible D gene (5 bases). The CDR3 has 14 residues. V gave up 3 bases and J gave up 4 bases, with 12 bases separating them. Germline CDR1 MNHEY, CDR2 SMNVEV (reference sequence).

This chain connects TRBV6-5 to TRBJ2-7, with D possibly matching TRBD2 (6 bases). Trimming left V 2 bases short and J 2 bases short, with 7 bases between. Germline loops: CDR1 MNHEY, CDR2 SVGAGI. The CDR3 extends over 13 amino acids. The DNA for the CDR3 is TGTGCCAGCAGTTACCAGCGGGCCTACGAGCAGTACTTC. It specifies CASSYQRAYEQYF.

The gene calls are TRBV7-9 and TRBJ2-2, with a possible D match to TRBD2 (5 bases). Trimming took off 5 bases at V and 8 bases at J, with 12 bases between the two ends. Germline CDR1 SEHNR, CDR2 FQNEAQ (reference sequence). The CDR3 is made up of 13 amino acids. CDR3 coding DNA: TGTGCCAGCAGCGTTGACCCGGGGGGGGAGCTGTTTTTT. As protein: CASSVDPGGELFF.

This clonotype was picked up many times. The chain uses TRBV28 and TRBJ2-7; no clear D gene. This CDR3 has 14 amino acids. Trimming shortened V by 6 bases and J by 3 bases, and 15 bases separated the two germline ends. The germline CDR1 and CDR2 sequences are MDHEN and SYDVKM. The DNA of the CDR3 is TGTGCCAGCAGAACCCGGGCCGTAAACTACGAGCAGTACTTC. It yields the protein CASRTRAVNYEQYF.

This clonotype was picked up many times. CDR3 region: CASSEGRAYNEQFF. The CDR3 nucleotides read TGCGCCAGCAGTGAGGGGAGGGCCTACAATGAGCAGTTCTTC. The chain links TRBV10-2 to TRBJ2-1; 7 bases fit TRBD2. CDR1 and CDR2 from the germline V gene are WSHSY and SAAADI. V was clipped by 2 bases and J by 2 bases; unmatched bases: 0. The CDR3 totals 14 residues.

Only a few counts were recorded for this clonotype. CDR3 sequence (DNA): TGTGCCACAGGACAGGTAGGATCTGGGGCCAACGTCCTGACTTTC. Amino acid sequence: CATGQVGSGANVLTF. The chain uses TRBV10-3 and TRBJ2-6, with 7 bases lining up with TRBD1. CDR1 and CDR2 from the germline V gene are ENHRY and SYGVKD. With V trimmed by 10 bases and J by 1 base, 7 bases remained unmatched. There are 15 residues in the CDR3.

This clonotype was seen many times. This chain uses TRBV7-9 with TRBJ2-7; tentatively, D is TRBD2 (6 bases). The CDR3 contains 13 residues. The V end was cut by 3 bases, the J end by 2 bases, with 8 bases between. The germline gives CDR1 SEHNR, CDR2 FQNEAQ (reference sequence). The CDR3 bases are TGTGCCAGCAGCTTTCGGGGGACCTACGAGCAGTACTTC. It encodes CASSFRGTYEQYF.

This sequence joins TRBV29-1 and TRBJ2-1; the match to TRBD1 covers 10 bases. Unmatched junction bases numbered 13, after V lost 3 bases and J lost 8 bases. The CDR3 runs to 16 residues. Germline V CDR1 and CDR2: SQVTM, ANQGSEA. CDR3 loop: CSVDGEGQGVGDEQFF. The CDR3 DNA reads as TGCAGCGTTGACGGGGAAGGACAGGGGGTTGGGGATGAGCAGTTCTTC.

This rearrangement joins TRBV20-1 to TRBJ1-2, with D perhaps TRBD1 (6 bases). From germline, CDR1 is DFQATT and CDR2 SNEGSKA (reference sequence). V was shortened by 6 bases and J by 6 bases, with 14 bases between the two germline ends. The CDR3 consists of 12 residues. As DNA, the CDR3 is TGCAGTGCAACTACAGGGAGCGATGGCTACACCTTC. Encoded protein: CSATTGSDGYTF.

V usage is TRBV20-1 and J usage is TRBJ2-1, with D possibly being TRBD2 (5 bases). The CDR3 loop spans 13 amino acids. Germline values: CDR1 DFQATT, CDR2 SNEGSKA (reference sequence). The V end was cut by 3 bases, the J end by 2 bases, with 8 bases between. The CDR3 here is CSARPGTYNEQFF. Written as DNA, the CDR3 is TGCAGTGCTAGGCCGGGGACCTACAATGAGCAGTTCTTC.

This clonotype was picked up one time. V gene TRBV11-2 combines with J gene TRBJ2-7, with D possibly being TRBD1 (6 bases). The CDR3 runs 15 residues. Trimming pared 5 bases from V and 3 bases from J, leaving 17 bases between. Germline assignment: CDR1 SGHAT and CDR2 FQNNGV. CDR3 sequence: CASSPHRDIGYEQYF. The CDR3, as DNA: TGTGCCAGCAGCCCCCATCGGGACATAGGCTACGAGCAGTACTTC.

This clonotype showed up just a few times. This chain uses TRBV11-1 with TRBJ2-7, with a possible D match to TRBD2 (6 bases). The CDR3 has 18 amino acids. CDR1 is SGHAT and CDR2 is FQDESV in the germline V gene (reference sequence). The V gene lost 3 bases and the J gene lost 0 bases, with 21 bases spanning the gap. The CDR3 here is CASSFPREVLDVSYEQYF. In DNA form, the CDR3 reads TGTGCCAGCAGCTTTCCCAGGGAGGTCCTTGATGTCTCCTACGAGCAGTACTTC.

This clonotype was seen more than once but under ten times. The rearrangement uses TRBV7-6 and TRBJ2-7; 7 nucleotides agree with TRBD2. Germline CDR1 reads SGHVS; CDR2 reads FNYEAQ. This CDR3 region has 15 residues. V gave up 3 bases and J gave up 2 bases; unmatched junction bases: 7. The CDR3 reads CASSLGGSGAYEQYF. CDR3 in DNA: TGTGCCAGCAGCTTGGGCGGGAGTGGGGCCTACGAGCAGTACTTC.

This clonotype was seen only once. V and J are TRBV20-1 and TRBJ2-1, with D unresolved. The germline CDR1 and CDR2 sequences are DFQATT and SNEGSKA (reference sequence). V was trimmed by 8 bases and J by 4 bases, leaving 9 bases between them. This CDR3 spans 11 amino acids. The CDR3 here is CSLDRYNEQFF. The CDR3 DNA follows: TGCAGTTTGGACCGTTACAATGAGCAGTTCTTC.

For this clonotype: A much larger clone differs by one base, so this may be a read error. The conserved final phenylalanine or tryptophan is absent from the CDR3, which likely points to a read error. This chain joins TRBV5-6 and TRBJ2-3; a possible D gene is TRBD2 (7 bases). CDR3 length: 16 residues. V was clipped by 1 base and J by 1 base, with 13 bases between them. The germline gives CDR1 SGHDT, CDR2 YYEEEE. The CDR3 bases are TGTGCCAGCAGCTTGCCAGGGGCGGGAGGCACAGATACGCAGTATTAT. Residues: CASSLPGAGGTDTQYY.

The chain employs TRBV20-1 and TRBJ2-1, with 14 bases identical to TRBD2. Trimming took 3 bases from V and 0 from J; bases not matched to a gene: 7. CDR3 length equals 18 residues. The germline V gene has CDR1 DFQATT and CDR2 SNEGSKA (reference sequence). Here the CDR3 reads CSASLTSGRAFSYNEQFF. The CDR3 nucleotides read TGCAGTGCTAGTCTGACTAGCGGGAGGGCCTTCTCCTACAATGAGCAGTTCTTC.

This rearrangement joins TRBV7-2 to TRBJ2-7; D is uncertain. Germline V lookup: CDR1 SGHTA, CDR2 FQGNSA. The CDR3 has 13 amino acids. Trimming pared 1 base from V and 7 bases from J, leaving 11 bases between. The CDR3 loop reads CASSLVPPAEQYF. The CDR3 nucleotides read TGTGCCAGCAGCTTAGTACCGCCGGCTGAGCAGTACTTC.

The rearrangement links TRBV20-1 to TRBJ1-5; D ambiguous. V dropped 5 bases and J dropped 7 bases, with 21 bases sitting between them. CDR1 is DFQATT and CDR2 is SNEGSKA in the germline V gene (reference sequence). CDR3 length: 15 amino acids. In DNA, the CDR3 is TGCAGTGCTGTAGATGTGAGGCGCAAGGGACAGCCCCAGCATTTT. This encodes CSAVDVRRKGQPQHF.

This clonotype has at least ten counts. V gene TRBV20-1 combines with J gene TRBJ2-1; 15 nucleotides agree with TRBD2. Germline V lookup: CDR1 DFQATT, CDR2 SNEGSKA (reference sequence). The CDR3 length is 21 residues. The trim removed 3 bases at V and 3 bases at J, leaving 18 bases unmatched. The CDR3 spells CSASPKGGTSGRITVYNEQFF. The CDR3 region has the DNA TGCAGTGCTAGCCCCAAGGGGGGGACTAGCGGGAGGATAACGGTCTACAATGAGCAGTTCTTC.

The chain combines TRBV4-2 with TRBJ2-3; D perhaps matches TRBD2 (5 bases). Trimming removed 4 bases at V and 0 bases at J, with 11 bases between. The CDR3 covers 15 residues. The germline V gene encodes CDR1 LGHNA and CDR2 YNFKEQ. CDR3 protein: CASSPDSTSTDTQYF. In DNA form, the CDR3 reads TGTGCCAGCAGCCCGGACTCAACTAGCACAGATACGCAGTATTTT.